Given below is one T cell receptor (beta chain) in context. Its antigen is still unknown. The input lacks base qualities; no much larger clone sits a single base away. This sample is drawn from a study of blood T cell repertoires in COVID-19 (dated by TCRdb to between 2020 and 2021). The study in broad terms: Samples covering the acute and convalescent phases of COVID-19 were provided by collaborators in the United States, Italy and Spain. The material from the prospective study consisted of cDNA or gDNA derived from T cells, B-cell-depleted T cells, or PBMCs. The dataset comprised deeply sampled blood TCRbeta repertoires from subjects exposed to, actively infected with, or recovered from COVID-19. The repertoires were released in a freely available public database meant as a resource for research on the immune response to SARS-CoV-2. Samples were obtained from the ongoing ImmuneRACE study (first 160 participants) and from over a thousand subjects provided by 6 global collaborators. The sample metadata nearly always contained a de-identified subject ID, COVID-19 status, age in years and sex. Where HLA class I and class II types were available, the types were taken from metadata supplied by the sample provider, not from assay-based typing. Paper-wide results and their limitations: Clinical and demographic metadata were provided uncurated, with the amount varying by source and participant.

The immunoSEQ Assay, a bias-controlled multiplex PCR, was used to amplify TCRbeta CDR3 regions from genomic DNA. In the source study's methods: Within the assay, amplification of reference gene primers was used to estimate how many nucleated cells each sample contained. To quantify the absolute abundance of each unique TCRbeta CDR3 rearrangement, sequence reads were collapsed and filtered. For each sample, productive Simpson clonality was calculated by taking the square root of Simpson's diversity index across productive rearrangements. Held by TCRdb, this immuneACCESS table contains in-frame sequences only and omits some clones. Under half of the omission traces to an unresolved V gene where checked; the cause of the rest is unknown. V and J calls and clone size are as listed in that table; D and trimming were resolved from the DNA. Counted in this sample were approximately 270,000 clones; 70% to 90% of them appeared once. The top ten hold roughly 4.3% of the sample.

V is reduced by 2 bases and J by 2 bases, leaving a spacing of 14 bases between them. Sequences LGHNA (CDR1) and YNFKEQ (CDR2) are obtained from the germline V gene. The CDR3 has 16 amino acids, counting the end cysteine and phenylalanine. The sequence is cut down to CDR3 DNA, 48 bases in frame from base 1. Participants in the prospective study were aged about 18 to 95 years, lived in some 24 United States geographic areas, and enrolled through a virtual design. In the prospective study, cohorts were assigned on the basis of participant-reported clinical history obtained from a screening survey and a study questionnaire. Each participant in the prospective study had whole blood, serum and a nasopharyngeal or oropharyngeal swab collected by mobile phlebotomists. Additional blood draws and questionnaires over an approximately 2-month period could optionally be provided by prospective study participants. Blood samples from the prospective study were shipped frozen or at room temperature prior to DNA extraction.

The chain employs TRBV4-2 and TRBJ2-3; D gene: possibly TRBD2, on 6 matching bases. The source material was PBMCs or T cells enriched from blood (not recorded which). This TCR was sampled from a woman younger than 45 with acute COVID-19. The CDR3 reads CASSQNPGVTTDTQYF. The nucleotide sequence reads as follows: TGTGCCAGCAGCCAAAATCCGGGAGTAACCACAGATACGCAGTATTTT.